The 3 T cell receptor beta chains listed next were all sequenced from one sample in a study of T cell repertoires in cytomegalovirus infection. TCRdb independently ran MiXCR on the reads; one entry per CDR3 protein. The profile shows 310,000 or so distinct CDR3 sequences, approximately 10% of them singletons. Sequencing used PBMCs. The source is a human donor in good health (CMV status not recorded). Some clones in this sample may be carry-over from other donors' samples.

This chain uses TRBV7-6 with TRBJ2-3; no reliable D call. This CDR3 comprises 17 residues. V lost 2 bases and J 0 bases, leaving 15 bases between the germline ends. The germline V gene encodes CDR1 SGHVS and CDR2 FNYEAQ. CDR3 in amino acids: CASSLFGAEISTDTQYF. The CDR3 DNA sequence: TGTGCCAGCAGCTTATTCGGCGCAGAAATTAGCACAGATACGCAGTATTTT.

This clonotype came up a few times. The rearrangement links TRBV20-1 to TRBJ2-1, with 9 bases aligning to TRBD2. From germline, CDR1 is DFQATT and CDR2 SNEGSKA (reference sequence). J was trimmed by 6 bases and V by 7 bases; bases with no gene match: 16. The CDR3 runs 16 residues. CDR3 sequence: CSVLGRGLASFNEQFF. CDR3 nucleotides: TGCAGTGTGCTAGGTAGGGGACTAGCTAGTTTCAATGAGCAGTTCTTC.

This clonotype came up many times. The DNA of the CDR3 is TGCAGCGTTGGCGGGCTATACAAAAACATTCAGTACTTC. Translating it yields CSVGGLYKNIQYF. V and J are TRBV29-1 and TRBJ2-4; maybe TRBD2 (5 bases). The germline V and J ends were trimmed by 4 bases and 3 bases, with 10 bases remaining between them. Germline-derived CDR1 and CDR2 are SQVTM and ANQGSEA. CDR3 size: 13 residues.